This T cell receptor beta chain was sequenced for a study of Ad26.COV2.S vaccination and SARS-CoV-2 variants (dated by TCRdb to about 2021). General notes on the study: Vaccine-arm donors were drawn from COV1001, a multicentre, randomized, double-blind, placebo-controlled phase I-IIa trial of Ad26.COV2.S in healthy adults. Dosing of Ad26.COV2.S was intramuscular, at either 5x10^10 or 1x10^11 viral particles, delivered as one shot or as two shots spaced 56 days apart. Sequencing of the TCRbeta repertoire served to evaluate the specificity and breadth of SARS-CoV-2-reactive T cell receptors following Ad26.COV2.S vaccination. The TCR-sequenced set comprised approximately 32 samples: around 20 Ad26.COV2.S vaccine recipients, 5 placebo recipients and 8 SARS-CoV-2 convalescent individuals. Trial participants were randomized into five groups of five, in which low-dose or high-dose Ad26.COV2.S was given once or twice, or placebo was given on both occasions. Investigators remained blinded to trial group allocation during experiments and outcome assessment.

The treatment or condition label here, explained by the study, means: about 20 received Ad26.COV2.S at low or high dose, single or two shots; roughly five received placebo; per-sample allocation not given. For vaccine and placebo recipients, the sequenced repertoires came from samples collected on day 63 after the first injection. Cohort 1b enrolled around 23 adults aged 18-55 years at a single site in Boston, USA, between 29 July and 7 August 2020. As a vaccine, Ad26.COV2.S was a replication-incompetent adenovirus type 26 vector that expressed a prefusion-stabilized SARS-CoV-2 spike protein derived from the original Wuhan strain. The CDR3, cysteine through phenylalanine, is 16 amino acids long. Just the 48-base CDR3 DNA is kept, in frame starting at base 1. The germline V gene provides CDR1 SGHRS and CDR2 YFSETQ. V sheds 4 bases and J sheds 1 base, leaving 16 bases between their ends. Beyond this particular receptor, the publication reports: Substantial breadth of spike-specific CD8+ and CD4+ T cell responses was reported after vaccination. It was noted by the authors that total T cell responses may have been underestimated by the TCR breadth and depth analyses. Higher spike-specific TCR breadth was observed in Ad26.COV2.S recipients than in placebo recipients (P = 0.0014). Comparing responses between vaccine doses or regimens was not something the study was powered to do. Vaccine and placebo recipients had comparable non-spike TCR breadth, which fits with the vaccine containing only spike.

Note on this clone: The specificity of this receptor is unknown. No per-base quality is available; no much larger clone lies one base away.

TCRbeta CDR3 regions were sequenced with the immunoSEQ Assay. After extraction, genomic DNA underwent amplification by bias-controlled multiplex PCR, followed by high-throughput sequencing. The authors' analysis ran thus. To quantify the absolute abundance of every unique TCRbeta CDR3 region, sequences were collapsed and filtered. T cell fraction was estimated by normalizing TCRbeta template counts to usable DNA, with usable DNA measured through amplification of reference genes found in all nucleated cells. Repertoire TCRs were annotated as SARS-CoV-2-specific when V gene, CDR3 amino acid sequence and J gene were exactly matched to a known reactive TCR set. The reference SARS-CoV-2 TCR set came from MIRA and was filtered for enrichment in COVID-19-positive ImmuneCODE repertoires, removing public or cross-reactive TCRs. Using the MIRA antigens, annotated TCRs were further analysed by specific ORF or by position within an ORF. Depth was the summed frequency of annotated unique rearrangements, while breadth was defined as annotated unique rearrangements over total unique productive rearrangements. TCR breadth was compared between groups using two-sided Wilcoxon rank-sum tests. Entries here come from immuneACCESS through TCRdb and include only in-frame sequences with V and J called. Some clones fail to appear in such tables; in the studies checked, an unresolved V gene covers under half of the shortfall, and the cause of the remainder is unknown. V and J calls and clone size come straight from that table; D and trimming were deduced from the DNA. The sample table shows around 250,000 clones, and 70% to 90% are seen once. The ten largest make up approximately 3.4% of the sample.

The chain was built from TRBV5-1 and TRBJ2-3; the D gene is perhaps TRBD2, on 6 matching bases. The receptor was isolated from a person aged 18-65 years who received the Ad26.COV2.S COVID-19 vaccine or a placebo. The sample here was peripheral blood, taken in a trial of Ad26.COV2.S vaccine versus placebo. CDR3 protein: CASSRPSSEGTDTQYF. DNA sequence: TGCGCCAGCAGCCGACCATCTAGCGAGGGCACAGATACGCAGTATTTT.